This T cell receptor beta chain was sequenced during a study of cytomegalovirus exposure and HLA in healthy donors. Findings of the study overall: The presence/absence work took it that sequencing depth was about the same across donors. Immune exposure data for these donors was limited to CMV serostatus.

This clone has more than one count but fewer than ten. Its antigen is undetermined. The PCR had 60 Vbeta and 13 Jbeta primers. The method was immunoSEQ multiplex PCR; TCRdb's version includes in-frame clones alone and lacks a portion of them. The repertoire has roughly 190,000 clones, around 83% of them found once; the top ten carry less than 1.1%. Germline CDR1 reads SQVTM; CDR2 reads ANQGSEA. V was cut by 3 bases and J by 1 base, with 3 bases left in between. The CDR3 extends over 11 amino acids. The source of this sequence is a woman aged 40 to 50 in good health and CMV-seronegative. The sample consisted of PBMCs. The rearrangement uses TRBV29-1 and TRBJ1-1; D uncertain. For the CDR3, the DNA is TGCAGCGTTGACCAGAACACTGAAGCTTTCTTT. This sequence encodes CSVDQNTEAFF.